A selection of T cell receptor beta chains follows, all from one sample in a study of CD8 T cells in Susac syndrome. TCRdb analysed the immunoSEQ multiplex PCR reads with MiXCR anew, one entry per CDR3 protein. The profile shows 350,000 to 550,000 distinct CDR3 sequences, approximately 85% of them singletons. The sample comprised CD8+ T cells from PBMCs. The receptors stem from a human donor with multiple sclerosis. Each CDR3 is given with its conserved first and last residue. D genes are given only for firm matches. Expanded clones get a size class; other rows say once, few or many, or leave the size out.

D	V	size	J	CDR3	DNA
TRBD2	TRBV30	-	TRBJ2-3	CAWGGTSGSPDTQYF	TGTGCCTGGGGCGGGACTAGCGGTTCCCCAGATACGCAGTATTTT
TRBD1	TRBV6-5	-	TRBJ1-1	CASSYETGAEAFF	TGTGCCAGCAGTTACGAGACAGGGGCCGAAGCTTTCTTT
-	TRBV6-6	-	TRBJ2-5	CAGGRGGLGIETQYF	TGTGCCGGGGGCAGGGGCGGACTAGGTATAGAGACCCAGTACTTC
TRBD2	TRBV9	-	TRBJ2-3	CASSDGEAGGAPDTQYF	TGTGCCAGCAGCGACGGGGAAGCGGGGGGGGCCCCAGATACGCAGTATTTT
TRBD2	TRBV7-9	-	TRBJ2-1	CASSLESPSGYNEQFF	TGTGCCAGCAGCTTAGAATCCCCTAGCGGGTACAATGAGCAGTTCTTC
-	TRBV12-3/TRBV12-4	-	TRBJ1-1	CASSSILAEAFF	TGTGCCAGCAGTTCGATTTTGGCTGAAGCTTTCTTT
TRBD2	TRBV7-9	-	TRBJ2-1	CASSPGTSGGVEVDEQFF	TGTGCCAGCAGCCCCGGGACTAGCGGGGGGGTTGAGGTCGATGAGCAGTTCTTC
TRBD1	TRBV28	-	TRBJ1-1	CASSTHRGRAEAFF	TGTGCCAGCAGTACCCACAGGGGGCGGGCTGAAGCTTTCTTT
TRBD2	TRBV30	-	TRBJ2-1	CAWRLAGGPGEQFF	TGTGCCTGGAGACTAGCGGGAGGGCCGGGTGAGCAGTTCTTC
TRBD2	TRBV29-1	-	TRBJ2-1	CSVDGTSGRTGIRNEQFF	TGCAGCGTTGATGGGACTAGCGGGAGGACGGGTATCAGGAATGAGCAGTTCTTC
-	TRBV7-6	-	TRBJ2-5	CASSPVPGSQETQYF	TGTGCCAGCAGCCCAGTTCCGGGCAGCCAAGAGACCCAGTACTTC
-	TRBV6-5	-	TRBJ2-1	CASSTLFSYNEQFF	TGTGCCAGCAGTACTCTCTTCTCCTACAATGAGCAGTTCTTC
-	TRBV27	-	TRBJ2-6	CASSSSNVLFSGANVLTF	TGTGCCAGCAGTTCAAGTAACGTCCTCTTCTCTGGGGCCAACGTCCTGACTTTC
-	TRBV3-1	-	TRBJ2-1	CASSHFGSRDEQFF	TGTGCCAGCAGCCATTTCGGGAGTCGGGATGAGCAGTTCTTC
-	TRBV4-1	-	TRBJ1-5	CASVEALGNQPQHF	TGCGCCAGCGTCGAGGCCTTAGGCAATCAGCCCCAGCATTTT
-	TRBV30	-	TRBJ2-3	CAWSRPGLTPTDTQYF	TGTGCCTGGAGCAGGCCTGGACTAACCCCCACAGATACGCAGTATTTT
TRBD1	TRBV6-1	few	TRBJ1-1	CASGTENTEAFF	TGTGCCAGCGGGACAGAGAACACTGAAGCTTTCTTT
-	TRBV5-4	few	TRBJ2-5	CASSLWGEGALQETQYF	TGTGCCAGCAGCTTGTGGGGAGAGGGAGCGTTACAAGAGACCCAGTACTTC
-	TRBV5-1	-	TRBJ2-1	CASSWDDPGGNEQFF	TGCGCCAGCAGCTGGGACGATCCCGGGGGAAATGAGCAGTTCTTC
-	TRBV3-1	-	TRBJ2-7	CASSHADEQYF	TGTGCCAGCAGCCATGCCGACGAGCAGTACTTC
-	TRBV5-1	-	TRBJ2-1	CASSLEGHHYNEQFF	TGCGCCAGCAGCTTAGAGGGGCATCATTACAATGAGCAGTTCTTC
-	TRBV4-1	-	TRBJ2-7	CASSHPGNNEQYF	TGCGCCAGCAGCCACCCGGGTAACAACGAGCAGTACTTC
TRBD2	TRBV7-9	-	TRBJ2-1	CASSFQIAGGDEQFF	TGTGCCAGCAGCTTCCAAATAGCGGGGGGAGATGAGCAGTTCTTC
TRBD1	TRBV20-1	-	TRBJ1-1	CSAITGTENTEAFF	TGCAGTGCTATTACTGGGACAGAGAACACTGAAGCTTTCTTT
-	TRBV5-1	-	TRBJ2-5	CATNPGGPYQETQYF	TGCGCCACCAATCCCGGGGGACCATACCAAGAGACCCAGTACTTC